The 22 T cell receptor beta chains reported below all come from one sample, sequenced in a study of blood T cells in healthy people across ages. For the second PCR, which ran for about 7 to 12 cycles, a sample-barcoded 5' primer and a J-beta primer mix were used. From the 5' RACE reads, TCRdb called clonotypes with MiXCR, one entry per CDR3 protein. The sample holds approximately 770,000 distinct CDR3 sequences, roughly 50% seen once. The sequencing input was blood. These receptors originate from a young man in good health.

This clonotype was seen more than once but under ten times. The J gene is TRBJ1-2, the V gene TRBV27; D is unclear. The V end lost 7 bases, the J end lost 6 bases, and 15 bases lay between the germline ends. The CDR3 is 13 residues long. CDR1 is MNHEY, CDR2 SMNVEV, per germline (reference sequence). The DNA for the CDR3 is TGTGCCAGCACTTCACCGGGATCCAATGGCTACACCTTC. This encodes CASTSPGSNGYTF.

This clonotype was counted a few times. V gene TRBV29-1 combines with J gene TRBJ2-7; TRBD2 is a possible D gene (7 bases). V was shortened by 6 bases and J by 5 bases, with 17 bases between the two germline ends. Germline values: CDR1 SQVTM, CDR2 ANQGSEA. CDR3 length equals 13 residues. The CDR3 here is CSVSPGGGNEQYF. In DNA form, the CDR3 reads TGCAGCGTGAGCCCCGGCGGGGGCAACGAGCAGTACTTC.

V gene TRBV7-2 combines with J gene TRBJ2-3, with 7 bases lining up with TRBD2. The CDR3 contains 15 residues. Trimming took 2 bases from V and 2 from J; bases not matched to a gene: 4. CDR1 is SGHTA and CDR2 is FQGNSA in the germline V gene. CDR3 sequence reads: CASSLRGVDTDTQYF. CDR3 DNA sequence: TGTGCCAGCAGCTTACGGGGGGTGGACACAGATACGCAGTATTTT.

The table lists this clonotype with many counts. V usage is TRBV24-1 and J usage is TRBJ2-1; D gene ambiguous. This CDR3 spans 11 amino acids. The germline gives CDR1 KGHDR, CDR2 SFDVKD. V lost 1 base, J lost 6 bases, and 0 bases lay in between. The CDR3, as DNA: TGTGCCACCAGTGATTTCAATGAGCAGTTCTTC. The encoded protein is CATSDFNEQFF.

J is TRBJ2-3 and V is TRBV7-2; D is possibly TRBD1 (6 bases). The V end lost 1 base, the J end lost 7 bases, and 18 bases lay between the germline ends. Per germline, CDR1 SGHTA and CDR2 FQGNSA. The CDR3 loop spans 16 amino acids. The chain's CDR3 is CASSLEGQTFLNTQYF. The CDR3 bases are TGTGCCAGCAGCTTAGAAGGACAGACCTTCTTGAATACGCAGTATTTT.

The chain has TRBV20-1 and TRBJ2-1; TRBD2 matches at 8 bases. The CDR3 is made up of 13 amino acids. The V gene's germline CDR1 is DFQATT and CDR2 SNEGSKA (reference sequence). Trimming removed 4 bases from V and 7 bases from J; junction bases left unmatched: 6. The CDR3 DNA follows: TGCAGTGCTACTGTAGCGGGGTGGAATGAGCAGTTCTTC. As protein: CSATVAGWNEQFF.

The V call is TRBV5-1, the J call TRBJ1-6, with a weak D call TRBD1 (5 bases). V lost 4 bases and J 7 bases, leaving 12 bases between the germline ends. This CDR3 has 14 amino acids. CDR1 and CDR2 (germline): SGHRS, YFSETQ. CDR3 protein: CASSPWGYNSPLHF. Written as DNA, the CDR3 is TGCGCCAGCAGCCCTTGGGGGTACAATTCACCCCTCCACTTT.

About this clonotype itself: A much larger clone sits a single nucleotide away, making a read error possible. The chain is built from TRBV30 and TRBJ2-7, with D possibly being TRBD1 or TRBD2 (5 bases each). Germline V gene lookup returns CDR1 GTSNPN and CDR2 SVGIG (reference sequence). This CDR3 comprises 14 residues. Written as DNA, the CDR3 is TGTGCCTTGAGTGTATGGCCAGAGGGGTACGAGCAGTACTTC. Protein product: CALSVWPEGYEQYF.

This clonotype showed up just a few times. This may be a read error: a much more frequent sequence differs by one nucleotide. The V gene is TRBV29-1, the J gene TRBJ2-5; D is unclear. The closer fit of TRBJ2-1 to the DNA end suggests the J call may be wrong. Germline CDR1 is SQVTM and CDR2 is ANQGSEA. CDR3 length equals 10 residues. The CDR3 DNA follows: TGCAGCGTTGGAGAAGAGACCCAGTTCTTC. It specifies CSVGEETQFF.

This clonotype was seen a handful of times. V and J are TRBV20-1 and TRBJ2-1, with D possibly matching TRBD1 (6 bases). CDR1 is DFQATT and CDR2 is SNEGSKA in the germline V gene (reference sequence). The CDR3 is made up of 13 amino acids. Trimming pared 4 bases from V and 9 bases from J, leaving 16 bases between. The CDR3 DNA reads TGCAGTGCTATCGGGCGGGCCAGGGGTGAGCAGTTCTTC. Translated, it gives CSAIGRARGEQFF.

Concerning this clonotype: Its ends do not fully match the called genes, so a read error is possible. This chain joins TRBV5-1 and TRBJ2-1; TRBD1 might be the D (5 bases). The CDR3 covers 14 residues. CDR1 SGHRS and CDR2 YFSETQ come from the germline V gene. The CDR3 reads CAGSPAQGHNEQFF. The CDR3 DNA reads TGCGCCGGCAGCCCTGCCCAGGGCCACAATGAGCAGTTCTTC. Together with reference TRBV5-1 and TRBJ2-1, the CDR3 gives the full variable domain: KAGVTQTPRYLIKTRGQQVTLSCSPISGHRSVSWYQQTPGQGLQFLFEYFSETQRNKGNFPGRFSGRQFSNSRSEMNVSTLELGDSALYLCAGSPAQGHNEQFFGPGTRLTVL.

The chain couples TRBV5-1 to TRBJ2-5; 13 bases fit TRBD2. Per germline, CDR1 SGHRS and CDR2 YFSETQ. Trimming removed 1 base from V and 2 bases from J; junction bases left unmatched: 5. The CDR3 loop spans 17 amino acids. CDR3 sequence reads: CASSLFPGLAGQETQYF. In DNA form, the CDR3 reads TGCGCCAGCAGCTTGTTTCCGGGACTAGCGGGGCAAGAGACCCAGTACTTC.

This sequence joins TRBV3-1 and TRBJ1-2; D possibly corresponds to TRBD1 (5 bases). Germline-derived CDR1 and CDR2 are LGHDT and YNNKEL (reference sequence). V was clipped by 2 bases and J by 8 bases, with 12 bases between them. The CDR3 length is 13 residues. In DNA, the CDR3 is TGTGCCAGCAGCCAAACAGGCGTGGTCGGCTACACCTTC. As protein: CASSQTGVVGYTF.

V usage is TRBV6-1 and J usage is TRBJ2-7, with a possible D match to TRBD2 (5 bases). V was shortened by 3 bases and J by 1 base, with 10 bases between the two germline ends. Germline loops: CDR1 MNHNS, CDR2 SASEGT. CDR3 length equals 14 residues. The CDR3 bases are TGTGCCAGCAGTGATGATCTAGCATCCTACGAGCAGTACTTC. It encodes CASSDDLASYEQYF.

This chain connects TRBV5-5 to TRBJ2-1, with D maybe TRBD1 (6 bases). The CDR3 consists of 15 residues. Germline V gene data show CDR1 as SGHKS and CDR2 as YYEKEE (reference sequence). Deletions cut 4 bases from V and 5 bases from J, with 16 bases between. The chain's CDR3 is CASSPWIGQHNEQFF. The CDR3 coding sequence is TGTGCCAGCAGCCCCTGGATCGGACAGCACAATGAGCAGTTCTTC.

The chain recombines TRBV5-6 with TRBJ2-7, with D tentatively TRBD1 (6 bases). The CDR3 runs to 12 residues. Germline CDR1 is SGHDT and CDR2 is YYEEEE. V lost 6 bases and J 6 bases, leaving 13 bases between the germline ends. The CDR3, as DNA: TGTGCCAGCATTACAGGGAGCGCCGAGCAGTACTTC. It yields the protein CASITGSAEQYF.

The chain joins TRBV27 to TRBJ2-7; D gene unclear. CDR3 length equals 14 residues. Germline CDR1 and CDR2: MNHEY and SMNVEV (reference sequence). V dropped 6 bases and J dropped 2 bases, with 14 bases sitting between them. In DNA form, the CDR3 reads TGTGCCAGCAGCGATCGGGCAGAGACCTACGAGCAGTACTTC. It translates to CASSDRAETYEQYF.

The chain couples TRBV6-2 or TRBV6-3 to TRBJ2-4, with 11 positions matching TRBD1. The J call could be wrong; TRBJ2-7 is a better fit for the DNA end. The CDR3 sequence is 14 residues long. CDR1 and CDR2 from the germline V gene are MNHEY and SVGEGT. The CDR3 region is CASSLRTGGHEQYF. CDR3 nucleotide sequence: TGTGCCAGCAGTCTACGGACAGGGGGCCACGAGCAGTACTTC.

This chain joins TRBV28 and TRBJ1-2; D is unclear. Germline CDR1 and CDR2: MDHEN and SYDVKM. V dropped 3 bases and J dropped 6 bases, with 8 bases sitting between them. The CDR3 totals 12 residues. The CDR3 sequence: CASSFWQNGYTF. CDR3 in DNA: TGTGCCAGCAGTTTTTGGCAGAATGGCTACACCTTC.

This clonotype was detected only a few times. The V gene is TRBV30, the J gene TRBJ2-2; 7 nucleotides line up with TRBD2. The CDR3 sequence is 14 residues long. Trimming at V came to 3 bases and at J to 6 bases, leaving 7 bases not matched to a gene. In germline, CDR1 is GTSNPN, CDR2 SVGIG (reference sequence). For the CDR3, the DNA is TGTGCCTGGAGGGCGATTGCGGGGGCCGGGGAGCTGTTTTTT. This sequence encodes CAWRAIAGAGELFF.

The chain joins TRBV27 to TRBJ2-1; possible D gene TRBD1, 5 bases. Germline V gene data show CDR1 as MNHEY and CDR2 as SMNVEV (reference sequence). V shed 6 bases and J shed 4 bases, with 16 bases lying between them. The CDR3 is made up of 15 amino acids. CDR3 bases: TGTGCCAGCAGGCAACAGGCATACAAATACAATGAGCAGTTCTTC. This sequence encodes CASRQQAYKYNEQFF.

V and J are TRBV7-8 and TRBJ2-1; D not certain. This CDR3 region has 13 residues. With 1 base removed from V and 7 bases from J, the gap between germline ends came to 8 bases. Germline CDR1 is SGHVS and CDR2 is FQNEAQ. The CDR3 bases are TGTGCCAGCAGCTTAGAATGGCCTAATGAGCAGTTCTTC. This encodes CASSLEWPNEQFF.